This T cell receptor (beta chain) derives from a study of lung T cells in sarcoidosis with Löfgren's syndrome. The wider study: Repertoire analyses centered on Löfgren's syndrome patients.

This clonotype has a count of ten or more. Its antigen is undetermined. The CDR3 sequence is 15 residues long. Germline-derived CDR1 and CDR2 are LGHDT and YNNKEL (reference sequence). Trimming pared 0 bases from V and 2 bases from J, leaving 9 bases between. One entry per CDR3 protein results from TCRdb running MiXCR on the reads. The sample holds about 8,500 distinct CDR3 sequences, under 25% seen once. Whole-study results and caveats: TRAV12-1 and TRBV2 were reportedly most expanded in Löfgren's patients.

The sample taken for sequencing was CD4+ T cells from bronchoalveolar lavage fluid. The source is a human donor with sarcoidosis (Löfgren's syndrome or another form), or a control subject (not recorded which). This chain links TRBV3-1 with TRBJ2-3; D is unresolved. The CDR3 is CASSQDPAVTDTQYF. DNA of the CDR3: TGTGCCAGCAGCCAAGATCCGGCGGTCACAGATACGCAGTATTTT.